Following are 16 T cell receptor beta chains from one sample sequenced in a study of T-cell memory formation after mild COVID-19. TCRdb analysed the 5' RACE reads with MiXCR anew, one entry per CDR3 protein. Here the sample spans around 510,000 distinct CDR3 sequences, 20% to 25% being singletons. Sequencing input: PBMCs or a T cell subset sorted from them (not recorded which). These TCRs come from an adult woman who had mild COVID-19 (a few samples of this study predate the infection). Cell type and time point are not known.

This clonotype was counted only a few times. The chain employs TRBV9 and TRBJ2-2, with a possible D match to TRBD2 (6 bases). CDR1 and CDR2 (germline): SGDLS, YYNGEE. This CDR3 has 16 residues. V lost 2 bases and J 0 bases, leaving 11 bases between the germline ends. Here the CDR3 DNA reads TGTGCCAGCAGCGTTAGCGGAGAAGCGAACACCGGGGAGCTGTTTTTT. This encodes CASSVSGEANTGELFF.

The chain combines TRBV7-3 with TRBJ2-7; 7 bases agree with TRBD2. Germline CDR1 SGHTA, CDR2 FQGTGA. There are 16 residues in the CDR3. V gave up 2 bases and J gave up 0 bases; unmatched junction bases: 7. CDR3 bases: TGTGCCAGCAGCTTATGGCTCGGGAGGAGCTCCTACGAGCAGTACTTC. Its protein product is CASSLWLGRSSYEQYF.

This clonotype was seen only a few times. The chain employs TRBV29-1 and TRBJ2-1, with 8 bases identical to TRBD2. CDR1 and CDR2 from the germline V gene are SQVTM and ANQGSEA. V lost 0 bases and J lost 0; bases outside the gene matches: 7. The CDR3 contains 17 residues. CDR3 sequence reads: CSVEDWQGTSSYNEQFF. The CDR3 coding sequence is TGCAGCGTTGAAGACTGGCAGGGGACTAGCTCCTACAATGAGCAGTTCTTC.

This chain uses TRBV6-5 with TRBJ2-5, with TRBD2 identical over 8 bases. CDR1 and CDR2 (germline): MNHEY, SVGAGI. This CDR3 has 15 amino acids. V gave up 5 bases and J gave up 5 bases; unmatched junction bases: 10. The CDR3 here is CASSQGLASGETQYF. The CDR3 DNA follows: TGTGCCAGCAGTCAAGGACTAGCTAGTGGGGAGACCCAGTACTTC.

There are many counts of this clonotype. The rearrangement links TRBV7-9 to TRBJ2-1, with a possible D match to TRBD2 (5 bases). The CDR3 runs 13 residues. Between the trimmed V and J ends, which lost 4 bases and 10 bases, there was a span of 14 bases. The V gene's germline CDR1 is SEHNR and CDR2 FQNEAQ (reference sequence). CDR3 DNA sequence: TGTGCCAGCAGCTCCCCCCCAGGCGGGGAGCAGTTCTTC. Residues: CASSSPPGGEQFF.

This clonotype was seen a few times. The V gene is TRBV20-1, the J gene TRBJ2-7; D is ambiguous. The CDR3 runs to 12 residues. Trimming removed 3 bases at V and 2 bases at J, with 8 bases between. CDR1 DFQATT and CDR2 SNEGSKA come from the germline V gene (reference sequence). CDR3 region: CSASTQTYEQYF. The CDR3 region has the DNA TGCAGTGCTAGTACGCAGACCTACGAGCAGTACTTC.

The rearrangement uses TRBV12-3 or TRBV12-4 and TRBJ1-1; D gene unclear. The ends were cut back, 7 bases at V and 6 bases at J, with 9 bases in the middle. CDR3 size: 11 residues. The CDR3 nucleotides are TGTGCCAGCACCCTCGGGCCTGAAGCTTTCTTT. It encodes CASTLGPEAFF.

The chain is built from TRBV14 and TRBJ1-1; D may be TRBD1 (6 bases). Germline CDR1 is SGHDN and CDR2 is FVKESK. The CDR3 is made up of 13 amino acids. V shed 7 bases and J shed 4 bases, with 13 bases lying between them. The CDR3 spells CASTQGGFTEAFF. Here the CDR3 DNA reads TGTGCCAGCACTCAAGGGGGATTCACTGAAGCTTTCTTT. The whole variable domain, remainder taken from reference TRBV14 and TRBJ1-1, is EAGVTQFPSHSVIEKGQTVTLRCDPISGHDNLYWYRRVMGKEIKFLLHFVKESKQDESGMPNNRFLAERTGGTYSTLKVQPAELEDSGVYFCASTQGGFTEAFFGQGTRLTVV.

This clonotype was detected a few times. The chain combines TRBV30 with TRBJ2-1; weak D call: TRBD2 (7 bases). This CDR3 region has 13 residues. The V gene's germline CDR1 is GTSNPN and CDR2 SVGIG (reference sequence). Trimming pared 4 bases from V and 10 bases from J, leaving 17 bases between. The chain's CDR3 is CAWNLQGGREQFF. CDR3 nucleotides: TGTGCCTGGAATTTACAGGGAGGGCGCGAGCAGTTCTTC.

This clonotype was seen a few times. The chain recombines TRBV6-2 or TRBV6-3 with TRBJ2-7; 10 positions agree with TRBD2. Germline V gene lookup returns CDR1 MNHEY and CDR2 SVGEGT. This CDR3 spans 15 amino acids. Germline trimming cut 4 bases from V and 2 bases from J; bases unmatched to any gene: 5. The CDR3 region has the DNA TGTGCCAGCAGTTCTAGCGGGAGTCGAACCTACGAGCAGTACTTC. It yields the protein CASSSSGSRTYEQYF.

The V gene is TRBV6-5, the J gene TRBJ2-3, with D possibly called TRBD1 or TRBD2 (5 bases each). V lost 2 bases to trimming and J lost 4 bases, with 10 bases between them. The germline V gene has CDR1 MNHEY and CDR2 SVGAGI. The CDR3 runs 14 residues. The CDR3 DNA reads TGTGCCAGCAGTTACGGTAGGGACGCAGATACGCAGTATTTT. As protein: CASSYGRDADTQYF.

A few counts support this clonotype. This chain connects TRBV5-1 to TRBJ1-1; 7 bases match TRBD1. V shed 2 bases, J shed 0 bases, and the junction held 4 bases outside the gene matches. Germline V lookup: CDR1 SGHRS, CDR2 YFSETQ. The CDR3 spans 15 residues. Here the CDR3 DNA reads TGCGCCAGCAGCTTTTCAGGGGGTGTGAACACTGAAGCTTTCTTT. It encodes CASSFSGGVNTEAFF.

This clonotype was detected only a few times. The chain is built from TRBV24-1 and TRBJ1-1; the match to TRBD1 covers 8 bases. Germline loops: CDR1 KGHDR, CDR2 SFDVKD. The CDR3 runs to 14 residues. With 1 base clipped from V and 10 bases from J, the junction kept 7 bases outside the gene matches. CDR3 sequence (DNA): TGTGCCACCAGTGATTTACAGGGGGGCCGTGGAGCTTTCTTT. It translates to CATSDLQGGRGAFF.

This clonotype came up a few times. This chain uses TRBV10-3 with TRBJ2-1; 7 bases map to TRBD2. Looked up from germline, CDR1 is ENHRY and CDR2 is SYGVKD. The length of the CDR3 is 18 residues. Losses at the gene ends were 10 bases for V and 5 bases for J; bases not matched to a gene: 23. The CDR3: CATYPEYRLPAGDNEQFF. CDR3 nucleotides: TGTGCCACCTATCCGGAGTATCGGCTGCCCGCGGGGGACAATGAGCAGTTCTTC.

V is TRBV20-1 and J is TRBJ1-2, with 10 bases lining up with TRBD1. V shed 2 bases, J shed 8 bases, and the junction held 14 bases outside the gene matches. The CDR3 loop spans 16 amino acids. CDR1 and CDR2 from the germline V gene are DFQATT and SNEGSKA (reference sequence). DNA for the CDR3: TGCAGTGCTAGAATAGGGGTGACAGGGGGCGCGATGGGCTACACCTTC. This translates into CSARIGVTGGAMGYTF.

A few counts support this clonotype. This chain connects TRBV9 to TRBJ1-2; 11 nucleotides match TRBD1. V lost 0 bases, J lost 7 bases, and 5 bases stayed unmatched. Germline values: CDR1 SGDLS, CDR2 YYNGEE. CDR3 length: 15 amino acids. In DNA form, the CDR3 reads TGTGCCAGCAGCGTAGATACCGGGACAGGGGGTGGCTACACCTTC. It translates to CASSVDTGTGGGYTF.